This T cell receptor (beta chain) derives from a study of naive and memory T cell subsets. Both TRBC1 and TRBC2 were covered by a beta constant-region primer of two equimolar oligonucleotides. TCRdb fed the UMI-ligation and nested PCR reads into MiXCR, producing one record per CDR3 protein. The sample lists about 90,000 distinct CDR3 sequences, roughly 7% occurring once. Cells stained for CD3, CD4, CD8, CD45RA and CD27 were sorted into four subsets. This clonotype has a count of ten or more. J lost 2 bases, V lost 3 bases, and 7 bases had no gene match. The CDR3 is 16 amino acids. Germline loops: CDR1 LGHNA, CDR2 YSLEER.

The TCR originated in a human donor in good health. The rearrangement joins TRBV4-3 to TRBJ1-2; 9 positions match TRBD1. Sequencing was carried out using central memory CD4+ T cells from blood. The CDR3 region has the DNA TGCGCCAGCAGCCATGAAGGGACAGGGAGGAACTATGGCTACACCTTC. This translates into CASSHEGTGRNYGYTF.